This entry lists 10 T cell receptor beta chains sequenced from one sample in a study of cytomegalovirus exposure and HLA in healthy donors. Amplification used 60 Vbeta primers and 13 Jbeta primers. Generated by immunoSEQ multiplex PCR, the TCRdb table keeps only in-frame clones and is missing some. The repertoire has approximately 84,000 clones, about 77% of them found once; the top ten carry 2% to 3%. The sample taken for sequencing was PBMCs. All receptors derive from a male donor in good health and CMV-seropositive.

V usage is TRBV9 and J usage is TRBJ1-1; the D gene is possibly TRBD1 (5 bases). This CDR3 has 15 amino acids. The V and J ends lost 3 bases and 6 bases respectively, with 18 bases between them. The germline V gene has CDR1 SGDLS and CDR2 YYNGEE. This CDR3 is CASSGLTGGGAEAFF. The CDR3 nucleotides are TGTGCCAGCAGCGGCTTAACCGGGGGGGGAGCTGAAGCTTTCTTT.

V and J are TRBV27 and TRBJ1-5; the D is unclear. Germline values: CDR1 MNHEY, CDR2 SMNVEV (reference sequence). This CDR3 has 14 amino acids. Trimming pared 4 bases from V and 0 bases from J, leaving 7 bases between. The CDR3 sequence: CASSYENSNQPQHF. In nucleotides, the CDR3 is TGTGCCAGCAGTTATGAGAATAGCAATCAGCCCCAGCATTTT.

There are a few counts of this clone. V is TRBV9 and J is TRBJ2-2; D gene unclear. CDR1 and CDR2 from the germline V gene are SGDLS and YYNGEE. Trimming removed 0 bases from V and 4 bases from J, with 10 bases in between. This CDR3 has 15 amino acids. CDR3 DNA: TGTGCCAGCAGCGTAGATGCGGCCCCCACCGGGGAGCTGTTTTTT. Protein sequence: CASSVDAAPTGELFF.

The genes are TRBV28 and TRBJ1-5; unclear D gene. The ends were cut back, 2 bases at V and 3 bases at J, with 8 bases in the middle. CDR3 length: 14 amino acids. Germline assignment: CDR1 MDHEN and CDR2 SYDVKM. Here the CDR3 reads CASSLQTPNQPQHF. DNA of the CDR3: TGTGCCAGCAGTTTACAGACTCCCAATCAGCCCCAGCATTTT.

The rearrangement links TRBV7-8 to TRBJ2-7; no clear D. The CDR3 runs to 16 residues. The germline V gene encodes CDR1 SGHVS and CDR2 FQNEAQ. The V gene lost 5 bases and the J gene lost 4 bases, with 21 bases spanning the gap. DNA of the CDR3: TGTGCCAGCAGCCAAAACATACAACCATCCATGTACGAGCAGTACTTC. Amino acid sequence: CASSQNIQPSMYEQYF.

There are a few counts of this clone. The chain employs TRBV6-5 and TRBJ1-2; maybe TRBD1 (5 bases). The CDR3 loop spans 14 amino acids. In germline, CDR1 is MNHEY, CDR2 SVGAGI. The V end was cut by 4 bases, the J end by 1 base, with 10 bases between. The CDR3 DNA reads as TGTGCCAGCAGTTCCGACAGATATAACTATGGCTACACCTTC. Translating it yields CASSSDRYNYGYTF.

This clone appeared a single time. This chain joins TRBV6-5 and TRBJ2-1, with 7 positions matching TRBD2. Germline values: CDR1 MNHEY, CDR2 SVGAGI. The V gene end was trimmed by 4 bases and the J gene end by 4 bases; junction bases not matched to a gene: 4. The CDR3 has 14 residues. CDR3 in amino acids: CASSSGTKYNEQFF. CDR3 nucleotides: TGTGCCAGCAGTTCGGGGACTAAATACAATGAGCAGTTCTTC.

The CDR3 DNA reads TGTTCCCTGGCGGGCAATCAGCCCCAGCATTTT. Translated: CSLAGNQPQHF. The chain carries TRBV27 and TRBJ1-5; D is unclear. CDR3 size: 11 residues. Germline CDR1 and CDR2: MNHEY and SMNVEV (reference sequence).

The V call is TRBV7-2, the J call TRBJ1-1; 7 nucleotides agree with TRBD1. The CDR3 spans 15 residues. V gave up 2 bases and J gave up 6 bases; unmatched junction bases: 9. Per the germline V gene, CDR1 is SGHTA and CDR2 is FQGNSA. CDR3 DNA sequence: TGTGCCAGCAGCTTACGATCGACAGGGATGTCTGAAGCTTTCTTT. Translating gives CASSLRSTGMSEAFF.

This clone was detected only once. In DNA form, the CDR3 reads TGTGCCAGCAGTAGGGGCTCTGGGGCCAACGTCCTGACTTTC. This translates into CASSRGSGANVLTF. The gene calls are TRBV6-5 and TRBJ2-6; tentative D call: TRBD1 (5 bases). V shed 5 bases and J shed 0 bases, with 5 bases lying between them. This CDR3 comprises 14 residues. Germline values: CDR1 MNHEY, CDR2 SVGAGI.